Sequencing of this T cell receptor beta chain was carried out in a study of T cell repertoires in cytomegalovirus infection. Study-wide background: CMV epitopes, recently identified HLA-C-restricted and well-studied HLA-B-restricted, were used. Both CMV infection and a matching HLA type were indicated by public TCR beta signatures.

Study outcomes and limitations: Summed public TCR beta family frequency identified CMV carriers bearing the relevant HLA. What dominated the ex vivo response were HLA-C-restricted CMV-specific TCR beta clonotypes.

In the case of this clonotype: Its antigen is still unknown.

This CDR3 region has 14 residues. Germline values: CDR1 MNHEY, CDR2 SVGAGI. V shed 6 bases and J shed 0 bases, with 12 bases lying between them. MiXCR, run by TCRdb on the reads, gives a single entry per CDR3 protein. The profile shows 650,000 to 900,000 distinct CDR3 sequences, around a third of them singletons. The source is a human donor in good health (CMV status not recorded). Some clones in this sample may be carry-over from other donors' samples. Sequences were derived from cultured CD8+ T cells from PBMCs, sampled from culture after CMV antigen stimulation. V and J are TRBV6-5 and TRBJ2-7, with D perhaps matching TRBD2 (5 bases). The CDR3, as DNA: TGTGCCAGCAGAGCGGAGGCCCTCTCCTACGAGCAGTACTTC. It translates to CASRAEALSYEQYF.